This TCR beta chain originates from a study of cytomegalovirus exposure and HLA in healthy donors. The study, taken as a whole, reports: A likely sequencing artifact accounted for one observed cluster of highly shared sequence variants. A missense DCLRE1C variant was associated with V- and J-gene trimming of TCR beta chains in a later analysis, and an independent cohort replicated the association.

PCR used 60 Vbeta primers and 13 Jbeta primers. The method was immunoSEQ multiplex PCR; TCRdb's version includes in-frame clones alone and lacks a portion of them. The repertoire has under 150,000 clones, roughly three quarters of them found once; the top ten carry roughly 1%. Looked up from germline, CDR1 is SGHTA and CDR2 is FQGNSA. The CDR3 sequence is 15 residues long. J was trimmed by 4 bases and V by 3 bases; bases with no gene match: 6. Unrecorded immune exposure was likely among donors, who were nominally healthy when sampled. This clone occurred a few times. Antigen unknown. The sequenced sample consisted of PBMCs. This receptor was obtained from a man aged 18 to 35 in good health and CMV-seronegative. This chain joins TRBV7-2 and TRBJ2-1; 7 positions match TRBD1. The CDR3 sequence is CASSFPPGQYNEQFF. The CDR3 DNA reads as TGTGCCAGCAGCTTCCCCCCGGGACAGTACAATGAGCAGTTCTTC.